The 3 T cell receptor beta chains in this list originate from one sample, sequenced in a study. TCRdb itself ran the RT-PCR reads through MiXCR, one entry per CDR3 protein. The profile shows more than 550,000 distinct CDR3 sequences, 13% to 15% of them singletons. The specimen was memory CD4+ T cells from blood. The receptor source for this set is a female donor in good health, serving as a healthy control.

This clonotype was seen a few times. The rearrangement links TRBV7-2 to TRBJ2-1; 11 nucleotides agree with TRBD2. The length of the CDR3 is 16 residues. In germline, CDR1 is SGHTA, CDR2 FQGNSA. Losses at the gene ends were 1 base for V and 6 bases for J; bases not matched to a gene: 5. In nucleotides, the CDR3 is TGTGCCAGCAGCTTAGAGACTAGCGGGATCCCCAATGAGCAGTTCTTC. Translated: CASSLETSGIPNEQFF.

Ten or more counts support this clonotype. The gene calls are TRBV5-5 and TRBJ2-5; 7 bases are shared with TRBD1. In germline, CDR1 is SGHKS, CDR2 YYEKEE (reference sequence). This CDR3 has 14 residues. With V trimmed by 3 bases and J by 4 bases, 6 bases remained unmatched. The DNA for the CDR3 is TGTGCCAGCAGCTCGACAGGGAATGGAGAGACCCAGTACTTC. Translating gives CASSSTGNGETQYF.

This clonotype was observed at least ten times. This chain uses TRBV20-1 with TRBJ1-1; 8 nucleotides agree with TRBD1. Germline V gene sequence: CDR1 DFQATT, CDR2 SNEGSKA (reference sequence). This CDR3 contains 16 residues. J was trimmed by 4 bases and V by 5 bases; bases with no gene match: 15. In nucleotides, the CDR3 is TGCAGTGCTGGTCGACAGGGGCCTTTATGGGGCACTGAAGCTTTCTTT. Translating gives CSAGRQGPLWGTEAFF.